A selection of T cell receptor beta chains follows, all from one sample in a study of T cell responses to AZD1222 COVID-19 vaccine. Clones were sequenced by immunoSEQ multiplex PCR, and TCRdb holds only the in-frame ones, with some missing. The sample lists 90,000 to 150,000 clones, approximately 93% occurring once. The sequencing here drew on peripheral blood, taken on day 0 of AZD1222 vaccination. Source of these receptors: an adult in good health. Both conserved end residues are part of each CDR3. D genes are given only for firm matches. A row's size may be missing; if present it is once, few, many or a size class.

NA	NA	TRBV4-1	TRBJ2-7	TGCGCCAGCAGCCTCGGACAGCCCAACGAGCAGTACTTC	CASSLGQPNEQYF
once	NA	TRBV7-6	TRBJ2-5	TGTGCCAGCAGCTTACCTCAAGAGACCCAGTACTTC	CASSLPQETQYF
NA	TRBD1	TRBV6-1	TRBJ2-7	TGTGCCAGCAGTGAGAACACTCCGGGACAGGGAACCTACGAGCAGTACTTC	CASSENTPGQGTYEQYF
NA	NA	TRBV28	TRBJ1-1	TGTGCCAGCATCCTCGGGGGGGGAACCAACACTGAAGCTTTCTTT	CASILGGGTNTEAFF
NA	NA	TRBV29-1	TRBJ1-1	TGCAGCGTTGACCGGGGGAACACTGAAGCTTTCTTT	CSVDRGNTEAFF
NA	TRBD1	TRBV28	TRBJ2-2	TGTGCCAGCAACCCGGGACAGGGTTATGCGAACACCGGGGAGCTGTTTTTT	CASNPGQGYANTGELFF
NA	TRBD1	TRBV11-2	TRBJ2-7	TGTGCCAGCAGCTCGATAGGGACAGGGGACGTAAAATCCTACGAGCAGTACTTC	CASSSIGTGDVKSYEQYF
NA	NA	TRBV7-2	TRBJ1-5	TGTGCCAGCAGCTCTCCGTTGGGTTTCCTCAATCAGCCCCAGCATTTT	CASSSPLGFLNQPQHF
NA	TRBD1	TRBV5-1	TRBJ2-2	TGCGCCAGCAGCTACCGGACAGGGGACACCGGGGAGCTGTTTTTT	CASSYRTGDTGELFF
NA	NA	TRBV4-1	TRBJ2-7	TGCGCCAGCAGCCAAGAAGGGGGAGTAATTGAGCAGTACTTC	CASSQEGGVIEQYF
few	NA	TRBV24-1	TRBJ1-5	TGTGCCACCAGTAGGGGGGATCAGCCCCAGCATTTT	CATSRGDQPQHF
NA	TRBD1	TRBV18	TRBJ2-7	TGTGCCAGCTCACCAGTCGAGGGGGCATACGAGCAGTACTTC	CASSPVEGAYEQYF
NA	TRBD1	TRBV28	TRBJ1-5	TGTGCCAGCAGTCGGACAGGGGGGCATCAGCCCCAGCATTTT	CASSRTGGHQPQHF
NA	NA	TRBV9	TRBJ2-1	TGTGCCAGCAGTGCCCAACCGGGAGCCTACAATGAGCAGTTCTTC	CASSAQPGAYNEQFF
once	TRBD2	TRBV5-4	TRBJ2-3	TGTGCCAGCAGCCGTGAACTAGCGGGGGTCCCCACAGATACGCAGTATTTT	CASSRELAGVPTDTQYF
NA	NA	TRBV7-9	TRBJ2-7	TGTGCCAGCAGCACGCTCACAGGGCGCCTCTCCTACGAGCAGTACTTC	CASSTLTGRLSYEQYF
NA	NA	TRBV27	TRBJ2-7	TGTGCCAGCAGTCCGAGGGCGGGGCAGTACTTC	CASSPRAGQYF
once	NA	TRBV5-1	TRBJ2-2	TGCGCCAGCAGCGCATCCGACACCGGGGAGCTGTTTTTT	CASSASDTGELFF
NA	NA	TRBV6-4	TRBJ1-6	TGTGCCAGCAGTATCCGGGACGGCTATAATTCACCCCTCCACTTT	CASSIRDGYNSPLHF
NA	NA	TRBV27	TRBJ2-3	TGTGCCAGCTACTCCCGCGCGGATACGCAGTATTTT	CASYSRADTQYF
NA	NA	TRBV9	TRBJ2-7	TGTGCCAGCAGCGCCTCTCCTACAGGGAACGAGCAGTACTTC	CASSASPTGNEQYF
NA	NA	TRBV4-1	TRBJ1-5	TGCGCCAGCAGCCAAGTGGGCCCTCACCAGCCCCAGCATTTT	CASSQVGPHQPQHF
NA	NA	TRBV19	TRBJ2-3	TGTGCCAGTAGTATAGGGGGCAGCGCAGATACGCAGTATTTT	CASSIGGSADTQYF
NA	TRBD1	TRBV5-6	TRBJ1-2	TGTGCCAGCAGCGGCGGGACAGCCGTATATGGCTACACCTTC	CASSGGTAVYGYTF
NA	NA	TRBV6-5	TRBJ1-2	TGTGCCAGCAGGCCCGGGCTCCGGGGCTACACCTTC	CASRPGLRGYTF
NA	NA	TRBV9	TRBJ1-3	TGTGCCAGCAGCCCGTACAACCTTAAGGCTGGAAACACCATATATTTT	CASSPYNLKAGNTIYF
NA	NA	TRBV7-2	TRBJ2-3	TGTGCCAGCAGCTTGACCCCCGCAGATACGCAGTATTTT	CASSLTPADTQYF
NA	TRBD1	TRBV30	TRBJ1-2	TGTGCCTGGATTTCTACGGGACAGGGGGCGTATGGCTACACCTTC	CAWISTGQGAYGYTF
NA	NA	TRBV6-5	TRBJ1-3	TGTGCCAGTAGAGAGGGGTCTGGAAACACCATATATTTT	CASREGSGNTIYF
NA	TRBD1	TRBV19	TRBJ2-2	TGTGCCAGTAGTCTTGGACAGGGGAGGGACACCGGGGAGCTGTTTTTT	CASSLGQGRDTGELFF
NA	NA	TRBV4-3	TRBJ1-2	TGCGCCAGCAGCCAAGTGGCGGGGCAGGCTGGCTACACCTTC	CASSQVAGQAGYTF
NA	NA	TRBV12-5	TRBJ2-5	TGTGCTAGTGGTTCATTGGACGGACAAGAGACCCAGTACTTC	CASGSLDGQETQYF
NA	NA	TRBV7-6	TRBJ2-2	TGTGCCAGCAGCTTAGCGGGAGGAGCGAACACCGGGGAGCTGTTTTTT	CASSLAGGANTGELFF
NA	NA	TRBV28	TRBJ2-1	TGTGCCAGCAGTTTCCGAGCCAATAATGAGCAGTTCTTC	CASSFRANNEQFF
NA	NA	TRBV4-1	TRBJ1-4	TGCGCCAGCACCAGCGGGGGGCGCGATGAAAAACTGTTTTTT	CASTSGGRDEKLFF
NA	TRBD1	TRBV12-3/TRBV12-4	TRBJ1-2	TGTGCCAGCAGACTACAGGGGGCGTTTGGCTACACCTTC	CASRLQGAFGYTF
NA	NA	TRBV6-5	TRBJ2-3	TGTGCCTTGACATCGGGAAGCACAGATACGCAGTATTTT	CALTSGSTDTQYF
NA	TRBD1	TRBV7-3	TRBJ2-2	TGTGCCAGCAGCCGGGACAGGGGATACGGGGAGCTGTTTTTT	CASSRDRGYGELFF
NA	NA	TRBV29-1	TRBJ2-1	TGCAGCGTTTCCTCAGGGGCCTCCTACAATGAGCAGTTCTTC	CSVSSGASYNEQFF
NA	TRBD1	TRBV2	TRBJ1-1	TGTGCCAGCAGTGACAGGGGGCGAACTGAAGCTTTCTTT	CASSDRGRTEAFF